Each of the 20 T cell receptor beta chains below was sequenced from the same sample in a study of regulatory T cells in long-lasting Graves disease. The time point here: newly diagnosed GD, antithyroid drugs for less than 3 months. RNA from PBMCs was the source of the TCR library. CDR3-region Arm-PCR and iRepertoire HTBI primers produced the TCR beta libraries. A single record per CDR3 protein comes from TCRdb applying MiXCR to the multiplex PCR reads. The profile shows around 480,000 distinct CDR3 sequences, about 16% of them singletons. These same records also appear under a second study, on T cells in Graves' hyperthyroidism and ophthalmopathy.

This sample comprised peripheral blood mononuclear cells (PBMCs), obtained at new diagnosis, from a patient treated with antithyroid drugs. These receptors came from a woman in her forties or fifties with Graves disease.

In this sample, this clonotype turned up a few times. This sequence joins TRBV2 and TRBJ1-2; D is perhaps TRBD1 (5 bases). This CDR3 comprises 16 residues. The V end lost 1 base, the J end lost 8 bases, and 20 bases lay between the germline ends. CDR1 is SNHLY, CDR2 FYNNEI, per germline. CDR3 bases: TGTGCCAGCAGTGAAGGGCAGGGCCCTATTATGGCCGGCTACACCTTC. Protein sequence: CASSEGQGPIMAGYTF.

The chain links TRBV27 to TRBJ2-5, with 10 bases identical to TRBD2. Looked up from germline, CDR1 is MNHEY and CDR2 is SMNVEV (reference sequence). The V and J ends lost 3 bases and 6 bases, in that order; junction bases with no gene match: 7. CDR3 length: 15 residues. The CDR3 bases are TGTGCCAGCAGTTTGAGAGCGGGGGGGCCAAAGACCCAGTACTTC. Translation gives CASSLRAGGPKTQYF.

Many counts were recorded for this clonotype. The chain employs TRBV12-3 or TRBV12-4 and TRBJ1-3; no firm D call. CDR3 size: 13 residues. The V gene lost 4 bases and the J gene lost 0 bases, with 4 bases spanning the gap. CDR3: CASSSNSGNTIYF. The CDR3 DNA sequence: TGTGCCAGCAGTTCGAACTCTGGAAACACCATATATTTT.

This clonotype has a count of ten or more. The chain links TRBV6-1 to TRBJ2-4; D may be TRBD2 (6 bases). CDR1 and CDR2 from the germline V gene are MNHNS and SASEGT. V lost 2 bases and J 5 bases, leaving 13 bases between the germline ends. This CDR3 has 15 residues. The CDR3 DNA is TGTGCCAGCAGTGAATTTGTTGGACTACAAAACATTCAGTACTTC. Amino acids: CASSEFVGLQNIQYF.

The chain couples TRBV29-1 to TRBJ1-2; 10 positions agree with TRBD1. Looked up from germline, CDR1 is SQVTM and CDR2 is ANQGSEA. The trim removed 5 bases at V and 4 bases at J, leaving 7 bases unmatched. CDR3 length: 14 amino acids. The CDR3 is CSVLSTGGGYGYTF. The CDR3 DNA follows: TGCAGCGTTTTGTCGACAGGGGGCGGCTATGGCTACACCTTC.

This sequence joins TRBV6-2 or TRBV6-3 and TRBJ1-2; 7 nucleotides agree with TRBD1. This CDR3 spans 15 amino acids. With V trimmed by 5 bases and J by 7 bases, 13 bases remained unmatched. Germline CDR1 and CDR2: MNHEY and SVGEGT. The DNA for the CDR3 is TGTGCCAGCAGTGAAGCCGGGACAGTTTACCGTGGCTACACCTTC. Translation gives CASSEAGTVYRGYTF.

This clonotype has a count of ten or more. V gene TRBV11-2 combines with J gene TRBJ2-1; D gene ambiguous. Germline V CDR1 and CDR2: SGHAT, FQNNGV. V lost 0 bases and J 2 bases, leaving 8 bases between the germline ends. This CDR3 is 15 amino acids long. The CDR3 region has the DNA TGTGCCAGCAGCTTAGATTTAGCTCCCTACAATGAGCAGTTCTTC. Translated, it gives CASSLDLAPYNEQFF.

With respect to this clonotype: This may arise from a read error, as a much more abundant clone is one base away. The conserved phenylalanine or tryptophan is not found at the CDR3 terminus, so this likely reflects a read error. V usage is TRBV3-1 and J usage is TRBJ1-2; D is unclear. Germline CDR1 and CDR2: LGHDT and YNNKEL (reference sequence). The CDR3 extends over 13 amino acids. Trimming took 3 bases from V and 4 from J, leaving 9 bases between them. The CDR3 DNA is TGTGCCAGCAGCCAGAGGTTTGGCTATGGCTACACCTTG. This gives the protein CASSQRFGYGYTL.

This clonotype was seen ten or more times. This chain connects TRBV3-1 to TRBJ1-1; the D is unclear. Trimming stripped 0 bases from V and 3 bases from J, with 8 bases between. Germline loops: CDR1 LGHDT, CDR2 YNNKEL (reference sequence). This CDR3 spans 14 amino acids. CDR3 DNA sequence: TGTGCCAGCAGCCAAGATTCCCCAGACACTGAAGCTTTCTTT. This codes for CASSQDSPDTEAFF.

The rearrangement links TRBV20-1 to TRBJ1-2; a possible D gene is TRBD1 (5 bases). Per germline, CDR1 DFQATT and CDR2 SNEGSKA (reference sequence). This CDR3 contains 13 residues. V lost 6 bases to trimming and J lost 2 bases, with 13 bases between them. CDR3 loop: CSARDPNNYGYTF. The CDR3 DNA reads as TGCAGTGCGAGGGACCCAAACAACTATGGCTACACCTTC.

Ten or more counts support this clonotype. The gene calls are TRBV10-2 and TRBJ2-7; tentative D call: TRBD2 (6 bases). The CDR3 is 16 residues long. Trimming took 6 bases from V and 4 from J, leaving 22 bases between them. Germline V gene lookup returns CDR1 WSHSY and CDR2 SAAADI. CDR3 nucleotides: TGCGCCAGCAGGAGGGGCGGAGGGGACCAGACTTACGAGCAGTACTTC. Amino acid sequence: CASRRGGGDQTYEQYF.

This clonotype showed up many times. V gene TRBV28 combines with J gene TRBJ2-7; 11 bases are a match to TRBD2. Germline V lookup: CDR1 MDHEN, CDR2 SYDVKM. This CDR3 comprises 20 residues. The V gene end was trimmed by 4 bases and the J gene end by 2 bases; junction bases not matched to a gene: 19. The CDR3 sequence is CASSSGIFGTSGFLTYEQYF. Written as DNA, the CDR3 is TGTGCCAGCAGTTCGGGCATCTTCGGGACTAGCGGTTTCTTAACCTACGAGCAGTACTTC.

This clonotype was counted ten times or more. The chain has TRBV30 and TRBJ1-2; no clear D. V was shortened by 4 bases and J by 6 bases, with 12 bases between the two germline ends. This CDR3 region has 12 residues. From germline, CDR1 is GTSNPN and CDR2 SVGIG (reference sequence). The CDR3 region is CAWIPSSHGYTF. For the CDR3, the DNA is TGTGCCTGGATCCCTAGCAGCCATGGCTACACCTTC.

This clonotype was seen many times. DNA of the CDR3: TGTGCCAGCAGTGCGGGGTGGGGGGCCAACGTCCTGACTTTC. Encoded protein: CASSAGWGANVLTF. This chain connects TRBV2 to TRBJ2-6; maybe TRBD2 (5 bases). The germline CDR1 and CDR2 sequences are SNHLY and FYNNEI. The ends were cut back, 4 bases at V and 4 bases at J, with 8 bases in the middle. CDR3 size: 14 residues.

J is TRBJ2-1 and V is TRBV7-2; the D call may be TRBD1 or TRBD2 (7 bases each). Deletions cut 5 bases from V and 3 bases from J, with 20 bases between. CDR1 and CDR2 from the germline V gene are SGHTA and FQGNSA. This CDR3 has 17 residues. The CDR3 reads CASSQGGGGPYYNEQFF. The CDR3 bases are TGTGCCAGCAGCCAGGGGGGGGGGGGCCCCTACTACAATGAGCAGTTCTTC.

This clonotype was seen ten or more times. CDR3 protein: CASSSLGTQRDTQYF. CDR3 coding DNA: TGTGCCAGCAGTTCGCTCGGCACCCAGCGAGATACGCAGTATTTT. This rearrangement joins TRBV27 to TRBJ2-3; no reliable D call. This CDR3 comprises 15 residues. CDR1 is MNHEY and CDR2 is SMNVEV in the germline V gene (reference sequence). V lost 4 bases and J 5 bases, leaving 16 bases between the germline ends.

The rearrangement joins TRBV28 to TRBJ1-2; D not resolved. Trimming shortened V by 6 bases and J by 8 bases, and 19 bases separated the two germline ends. In germline, CDR1 is MDHEN, CDR2 SYDVKM. The CDR3 has 14 residues. CDR3 bases: TGTGCCAGCAGCGACACCCGGGAGGAGCTGGGCTACACCTTC. Translation: CASSDTREELGYTF.

This clonotype was counted at least ten times. CDR3 region: CASSHTGTGGGYGYTF. The CDR3 DNA follows: TGTGCCAGCAGTCACACCGGGACAGGGGGGGGCTATGGCTACACCTTC. J is TRBJ1-2 and V is TRBV12-3 or TRBV12-4; TRBD1 agrees at 11 bases. V shed 5 bases and J 4 bases; nucleotides not matched to a gene: 9. This CDR3 is 16 amino acids long.

The rearrangement uses TRBV20-1 and TRBJ2-7; the match to TRBD1 covers 10 bases. The CDR3 has 16 amino acids. Germline CDR1 and CDR2: DFQATT and SNEGSKA (reference sequence). Losses at the gene ends were 6 bases for V and 3 bases for J; bases not matched to a gene: 14. The CDR3 coding sequence is TGCAGTGCCGCCCCCCGGGACAGGGGCATCGGCTACGAGCAGTACTTC. It specifies CSAAPRDRGIGYEQYF.

This clonotype has only a few counts. The V gene is TRBV20-1, the J gene TRBJ2-5; 12 bases agree with TRBD2. The CDR3 loop spans 16 amino acids. Germline lookup yields CDR1 DFQATT and CDR2 SNEGSKA (reference sequence). The V segment lost 0 bases and the J segment 7 bases; nucleotides outside the gene matches: 9. CDR3 residues: CSAREPGLAGSWTQYF. The CDR3 nucleotides are TGCAGTGCTAGAGAACCTGGACTAGCGGGGTCGTGGACCCAGTACTTC.